This T cell receptor (beta chain) came from a study of identical twins. Findings and limits, study-wide: Model-predicted out-of-frame TCR alpha sharing fell below observed values in monozygotic twins. Beta clonotypes that were abundant in cord blood contained fewer insertions, a pattern absent from memory repertoires.

Template switching supplied a universal primer site; unique molecular identifiers were carried on the cDNA. TCRdb re-called the 5' RACE reads with MiXCR, one entry per CDR3 protein. Of 400,000 or so distinct CDR3 sequences listed, approximately 8.7% are singletons. Comments on this clonotype: What it binds is unknown.

V shed 0 bases and J shed 10 bases, with 13 bases lying between them. The germline V gene encodes CDR1 SGHDT and CDR2 YYEEEE. The CDR3 covers 14 residues. J is TRBJ1-4 and V is TRBV5-6; no definite D call. The receptor's source is a woman aged 45-65 years in good health. Sequencing was done on a sample of naive T cells sorted from blood. The DNA for the CDR3 is TGTGCCAGCAGCTTGGAGGAGGGTAGCGGAAAACTGTTTTTT. This translates into CASSLEEGSGKLFF.